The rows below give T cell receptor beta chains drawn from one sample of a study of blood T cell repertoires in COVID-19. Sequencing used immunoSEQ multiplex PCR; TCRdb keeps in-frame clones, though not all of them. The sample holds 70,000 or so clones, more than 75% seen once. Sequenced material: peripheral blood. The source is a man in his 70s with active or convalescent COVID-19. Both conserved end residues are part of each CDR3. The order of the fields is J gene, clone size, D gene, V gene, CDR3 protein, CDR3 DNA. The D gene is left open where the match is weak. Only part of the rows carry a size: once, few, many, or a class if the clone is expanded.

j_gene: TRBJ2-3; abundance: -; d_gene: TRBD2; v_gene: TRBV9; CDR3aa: CASSVGWGGRPDTQYF; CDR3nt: TGTGCCAGCAGCGTAGGTTGGGGCGGGAGGCCAGATACGCAGTATTTT
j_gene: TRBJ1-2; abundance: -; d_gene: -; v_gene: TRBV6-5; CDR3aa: CASSYAGDGGYTF; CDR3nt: TGTGCCAGCAGTTACGCAGGGGACGGTGGCTACACCTTC
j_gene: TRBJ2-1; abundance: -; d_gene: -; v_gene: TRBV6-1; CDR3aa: CASSDRGNNEQFF; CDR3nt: TGTGCCAGCAGTGATAGGGGAAACAATGAGCAGTTCTTC
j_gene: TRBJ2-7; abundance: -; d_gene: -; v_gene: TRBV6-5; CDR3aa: CASSLDSPLYEQYF; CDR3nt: TGTGCCAGCAGCCTCGACAGCCCATTATACGAGCAGTACTTC
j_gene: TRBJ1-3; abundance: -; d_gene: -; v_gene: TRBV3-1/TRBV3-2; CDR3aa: CASSQVLSGNTIYF; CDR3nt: TGTGCCAGCAGCCAAGTCTTATCTGGAAACACCATATATTTT
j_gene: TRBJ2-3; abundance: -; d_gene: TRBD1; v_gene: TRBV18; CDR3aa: CASSPWTGSTDTQYF; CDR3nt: TGTGCCAGCTCACCGTGGACAGGGAGCACAGATACGCAGTATTTT
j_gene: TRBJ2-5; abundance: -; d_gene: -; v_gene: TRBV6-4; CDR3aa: CASSRLPQETQYF; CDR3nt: TGTGCCAGCAGCCGTCTACCCCAAGAGACCCAGTACTTC
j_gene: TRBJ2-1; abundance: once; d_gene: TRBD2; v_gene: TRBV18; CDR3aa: CASSPPVGLAGDSYNEQFF; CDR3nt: TGTGCCAGCTCACCACCGGTGGGACTAGCGGGAGACTCCTACAATGAGCAGTTCTTC
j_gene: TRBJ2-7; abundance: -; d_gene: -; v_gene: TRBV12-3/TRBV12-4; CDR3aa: CASSSQVTYEQYF; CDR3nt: TGTGCCAGCAGTTCGCAAGTCACATACGAGCAGTACTTC
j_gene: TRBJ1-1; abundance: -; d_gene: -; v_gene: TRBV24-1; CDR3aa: CATSLGNTEAFF; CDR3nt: TGTGCCACCAGTCTAGGGAACACTGAAGCTTTCTTT
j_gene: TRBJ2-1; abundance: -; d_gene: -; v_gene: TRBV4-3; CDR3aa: CASSQDRGHEQFF; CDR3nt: TGCGCCAGCAGCCAAGATAGAGGCCATGAGCAGTTCTTC
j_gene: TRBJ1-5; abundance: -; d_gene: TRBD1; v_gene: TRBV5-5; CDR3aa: CASSFQGTVIGQPQHF; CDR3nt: TGTGCCAGCAGCTTTCAAGGGACAGTTATCGGTCAGCCCCAGCATTTT
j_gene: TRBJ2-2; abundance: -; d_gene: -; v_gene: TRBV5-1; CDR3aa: CASSSDFTGELFF; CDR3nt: TGCGCCAGCAGCAGCGATTTCACCGGGGAGCTGTTTTTT
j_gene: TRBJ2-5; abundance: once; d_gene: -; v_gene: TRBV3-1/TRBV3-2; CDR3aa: CASSRTFSPLQETQYF; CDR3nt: TGTGCCAGCAGCCGAACCTTTTCACCGCTACAAGAGACCCAGTACTTC
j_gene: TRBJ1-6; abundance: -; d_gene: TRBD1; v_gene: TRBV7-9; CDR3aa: CASSEARQGNVSPLHF; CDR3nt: TGTGCCAGCAGCGAAGCACGACAGGGGAACGTCTCACCCCTCCACTTT
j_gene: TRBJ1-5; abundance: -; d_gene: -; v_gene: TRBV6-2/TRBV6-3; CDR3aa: CASRPAGSNQPQHF; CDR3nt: TGTGCCAGCAGACCTGCAGGTAGCAATCAGCCCCAGCATTTT
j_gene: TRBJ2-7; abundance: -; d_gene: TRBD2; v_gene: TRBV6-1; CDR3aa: CASSETSGTSASRGEQYF; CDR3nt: TGTGCCAGCAGTGAAACCTCCGGGACTAGTGCAAGTCGGGGCGAGCAGTACTTC
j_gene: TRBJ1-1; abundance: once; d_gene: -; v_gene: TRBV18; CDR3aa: CASSPGGEAEAFF; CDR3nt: TGTGCCAGCTCACCAGGGGGGGAGGCTGAAGCTTTCTTT
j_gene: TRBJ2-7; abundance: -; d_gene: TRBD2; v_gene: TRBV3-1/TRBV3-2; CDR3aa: CASSRNSGGNYEQYF; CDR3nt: TGTGCCAGCAGCCGAAATAGCGGGGGCAACTACGAGCAGTACTTC
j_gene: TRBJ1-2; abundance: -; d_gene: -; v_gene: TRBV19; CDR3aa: CASSVQGYGYTF; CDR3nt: TGTGCCAGTAGTGTGCAGGGTTATGGCTACACCTTC
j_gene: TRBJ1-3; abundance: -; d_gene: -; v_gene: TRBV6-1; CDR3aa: CASSEAPGGIRSGNTIYF; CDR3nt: TGTGCCAGCAGTGAAGCCCCGGGGGGGATCCGCTCTGGAAACACCATATATTTT
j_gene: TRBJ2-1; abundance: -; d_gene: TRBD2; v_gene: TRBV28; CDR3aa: CASSMVSGRARNEQFF; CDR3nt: TGTGCCAGCAGTATGGTTAGCGGGAGGGCCAGGAATGAGCAGTTCTTC
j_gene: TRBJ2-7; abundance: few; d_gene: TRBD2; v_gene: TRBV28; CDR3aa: CASIPSGTYEQYF; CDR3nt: TGTGCCAGCATTCCTAGCGGAACCTACGAGCAGTACTTC
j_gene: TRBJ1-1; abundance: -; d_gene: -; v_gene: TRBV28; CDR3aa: CASSPLSFMNTEAFF; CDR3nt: TGTGCCAGCAGTCCACTATCTTTCATGAACACTGAAGCTTTCTTT